This entry is about one T cell receptor (beta chain). The germline V gene encodes CDR1 LGHNA and CDR2 YNFKEQ. This CDR3 has 16 residues. The J segment lost 1 base and the V segment lost 0 bases, leaving 1 base of the junction unmatched. Here immunoSEQ multiplex PCR was the method, and the copy in TCRdb shows in-frame clones only, minus some. The repertoire has about 68,000 clones, 80% to 95% of them found once; the top ten carry over 2.5%. The data were obtained in a study of T cells after somatic rescue of genetic block. The chain employs TRBV4-2 and TRBJ2-1; 9 nucleotides agree with TRBD2. The clonotype comes from a man aged 35 to 55. Sequenced sample: peripheral blood mononuclear cells (PBMCs). CDR3 loop: CASSQDSGRSYNEQFF. Written as DNA, the CDR3 is TGTGCCAGCAGCCAAGATAGCGGGAGATCCTACAATGAGCAGTTCTTC.